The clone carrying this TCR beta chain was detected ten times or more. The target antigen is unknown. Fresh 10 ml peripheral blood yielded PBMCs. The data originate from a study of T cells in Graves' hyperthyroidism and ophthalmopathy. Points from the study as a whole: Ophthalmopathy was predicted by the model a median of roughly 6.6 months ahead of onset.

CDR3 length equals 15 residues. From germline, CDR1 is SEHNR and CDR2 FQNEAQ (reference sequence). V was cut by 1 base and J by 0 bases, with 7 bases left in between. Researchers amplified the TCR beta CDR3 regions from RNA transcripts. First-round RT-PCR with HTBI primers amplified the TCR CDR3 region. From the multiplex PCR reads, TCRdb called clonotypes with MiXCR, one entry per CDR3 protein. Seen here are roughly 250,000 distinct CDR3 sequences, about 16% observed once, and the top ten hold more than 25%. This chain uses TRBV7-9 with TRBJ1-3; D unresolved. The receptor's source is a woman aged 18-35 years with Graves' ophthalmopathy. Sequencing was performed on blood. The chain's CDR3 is CASSLDATSGNTIYF. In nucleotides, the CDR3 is TGTGCCAGCAGCTTAGATGCCACCTCTGGAAACACCATATATTTT.